This T cell receptor (beta chain) was recovered during a study of T-cell reconstitution after alpha-beta-depleted transplantation in children. Overall study findings and caveats: Reportedly, alpha-beta T cells present about two months post-transplant originated from several hundred expanded clones of graft origin. Most T-cell counts and diversity one year after the transplant came from T cells that were newly produced.

A library of TCRbeta sequences, prepared with unique molecular identifiers, was generated. One entry per CDR3 protein, called by TCRdb with MiXCR from the PCR reads. Of hundreds of thousands of distinct CDR3 sequences listed, roughly 18% are singletons. About this clonotype itself: Antigen: not known.

Trimming removed 3 bases at V and 5 bases at J, with 11 bases between. The CDR3 sequence is 13 residues long. Germline loops: CDR1 SGHTA, CDR2 FQGNSA. This chain links TRBV7-2 with TRBJ2-7, with D perhaps matching TRBD1 (6 bases). The material sequenced was PBMCs, mostly from graft donor cells, taken 360 days after TCRalphabeta/CD19-depleted stem cell transplant. This sequence was found in a male patient aged 2-15 years who had a stem cell transplant for acute lymphoblastic leukemia, so the T cells may come from the graft donor. CDR3 region: CASSFLNRDEQYF. The CDR3 DNA sequence: TGTGCCAGCAGCTTCCTCAACAGGGACGAGCAGTACTTC.